This T cell receptor beta chain was profiled in a study of blood T cell repertoires in COVID-19. On the study more broadly: Both acute and convalescent COVID-19 samples were obtained from the United States, Italy and Spain.

The CDR3 loop spans 13 amino acids. The V end was cut by 1 base, the J end by 7 bases, with 11 bases between. The germline CDR1 and CDR2 sequences are SQVTM and ANQGSEA. In the authors' workflow: Amplification of reference gene primers provided the estimated nucleated cell counts. Sequenced by immunoSEQ multiplex PCR; TCRdb stores in-frame clones only, minus some. Clonal size and the V and J genes are those of that table, whereas D and trimming came from the DNA. The profile covers 200,000 or so clones, with approximately 90% appearing a single time and 2.5% taken by the ten largest. Enrolled through a virtual design, the participants were between 18 and 89 years of age and came from about two dozen US areas. Cohorts were determined from participant-reported clinical history.

This TCR came from a woman aged 40 to 50 with acute COVID-19. This chain uses TRBV29-1 with TRBJ1-5; tentative D call: TRBD1 (5 bases). The sample was PBMCs or T cells enriched from blood (not recorded which). This chain's CDR3 is CSVEGGDGQPQHF. The CDR3 DNA reads as TGCAGCGTTGAAGGGGGCGATGGCCAGCCCCAGCATTTT.